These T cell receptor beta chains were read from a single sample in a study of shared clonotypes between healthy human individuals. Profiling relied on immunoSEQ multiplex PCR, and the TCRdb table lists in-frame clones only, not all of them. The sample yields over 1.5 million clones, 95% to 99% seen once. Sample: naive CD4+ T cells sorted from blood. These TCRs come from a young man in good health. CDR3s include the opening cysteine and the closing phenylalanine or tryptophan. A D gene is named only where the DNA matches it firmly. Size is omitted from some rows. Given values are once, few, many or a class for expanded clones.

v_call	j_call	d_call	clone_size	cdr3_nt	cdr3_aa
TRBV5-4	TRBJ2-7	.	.	TGTGCCAGCAGCTTGGGACACCTCTACGAGCAGTACTTC	CASSLGHLYEQYF
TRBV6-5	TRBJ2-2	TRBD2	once	TGTGCCACCAACTTAGCGGGAACCACCGGGGAGCTGTTTTTT	CATNLAGTTGELFF
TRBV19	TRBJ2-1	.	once	TGTGCCAGTAGTATGCTACACTCGGATATTTACAATGAGCAGTTCTTC	CASSMLHSDIYNEQFF
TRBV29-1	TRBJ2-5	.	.	TGCAGCGTTGCTTCCGACATCCAAGAGACCCAGTACTTC	CSVASDIQETQYF
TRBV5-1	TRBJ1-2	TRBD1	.	TGCGCCAGCCGACCCGACAGGGCCCACTATGGCTACACCTTC	CASRPDRAHYGYTF
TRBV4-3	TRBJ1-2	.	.	TGCGCCAGCAGCCAGGGGGCACAGGCCCACCCCGGCTATGGCTACACCTTC	CASSQGAQAHPGYGYTF
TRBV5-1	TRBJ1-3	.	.	TGCGCCAGCAGCCTAGGACCTTTGCCGACTGGAAACACCATATATTTT	CASSLGPLPTGNTIYF
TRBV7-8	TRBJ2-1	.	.	TGTGCCAGCTCAAGAAGGGACTTGACCTACAATGAGCAGTTCTTC	CASSRRDLTYNEQFF
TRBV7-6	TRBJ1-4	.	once	TGTGCCAGCAGCGTGTGGAGCGGGAAACTGTTTTTT	CASSVWSGKLFF
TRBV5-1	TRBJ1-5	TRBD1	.	TGCGCCAGCGCCCCGGGACAGGGCTCTTATAGCAATCAGCCCCAGCATTTT	CASAPGQGSYSNQPQHF
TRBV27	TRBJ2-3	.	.	TGTGCCAGCAGTCCACCGGGACCACACATCTTTCCTAGCACAGATACGCAGTATTTT	CASSPPGPHIFPSTDTQYF
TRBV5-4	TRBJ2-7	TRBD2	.	TGTGCCAGCAGCCCGGTGCGGGGGTTCGACGAGCAGTACTTC	CASSPVRGFDEQYF
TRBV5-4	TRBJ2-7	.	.	TGTGCCAGCAGCGATCTCATCGCAGGGGTTCGCAACGAGCAGTACTTC	CASSDLIAGVRNEQYF
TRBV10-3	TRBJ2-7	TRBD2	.	TGTGCCACCGCGGGACTAGCGCCCTACGAGCAGTACTTC	CATAGLAPYEQYF
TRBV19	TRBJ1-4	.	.	TGTGCCAGTACCAATACTCCGGGACTGACTAATGAAAAACTGTTTTTT	CASTNTPGLTNEKLFF
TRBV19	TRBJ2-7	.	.	TGTGCCAGTAGTAGTTTTGGAGGTCCTAGTAAGGAGCAGTACTTC	CASSSFGGPSKEQYF
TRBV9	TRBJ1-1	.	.	TGTGCCAGCAGCGTAGCGCCGTCGGGGGAAGCTTTCTTT	CASSVAPSGEAFF
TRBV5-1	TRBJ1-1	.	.	TGCGCCAGCAGCTTGGTAGGACGGATGAACACTGAAGCTTTCTTT	CASSLVGRMNTEAFF
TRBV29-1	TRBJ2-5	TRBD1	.	TGCAGCGGGGGACAGGGAGAAAGAGAGACCCAGTACTTC	CSGGQGERETQYF
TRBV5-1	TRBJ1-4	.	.	TGCGCCAGCAGCTTCGGAGGTCCTAATGAAAAACTGTTTTTT	CASSFGGPNEKLFF